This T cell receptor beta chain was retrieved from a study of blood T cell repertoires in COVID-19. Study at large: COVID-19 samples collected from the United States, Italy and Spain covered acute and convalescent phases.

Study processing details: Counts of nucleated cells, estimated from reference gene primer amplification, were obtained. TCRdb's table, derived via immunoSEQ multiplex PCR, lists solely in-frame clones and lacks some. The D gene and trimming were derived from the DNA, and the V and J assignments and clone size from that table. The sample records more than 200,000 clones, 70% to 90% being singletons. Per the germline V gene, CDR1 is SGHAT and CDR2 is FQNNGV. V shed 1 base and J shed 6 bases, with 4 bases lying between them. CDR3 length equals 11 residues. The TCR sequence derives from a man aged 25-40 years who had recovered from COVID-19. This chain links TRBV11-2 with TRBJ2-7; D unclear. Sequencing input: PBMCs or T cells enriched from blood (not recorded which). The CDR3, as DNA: TGTGCCAGCAGCTTAGTCCGCGAGCAGTACTTC. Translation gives CASSLVREQYF.